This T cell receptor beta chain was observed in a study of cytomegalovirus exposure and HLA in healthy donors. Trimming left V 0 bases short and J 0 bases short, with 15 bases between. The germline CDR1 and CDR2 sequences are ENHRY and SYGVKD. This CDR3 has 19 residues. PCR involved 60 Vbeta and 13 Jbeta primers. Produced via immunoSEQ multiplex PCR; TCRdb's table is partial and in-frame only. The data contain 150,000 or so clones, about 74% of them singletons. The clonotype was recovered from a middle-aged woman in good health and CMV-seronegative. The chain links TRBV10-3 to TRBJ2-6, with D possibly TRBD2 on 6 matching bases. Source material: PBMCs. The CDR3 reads CAISESLLGGSSGANVLTF. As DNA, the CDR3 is TGTGCCATCAGTGAGTCGCTCCTGGGGGGATCCTCTGGGGCCAACGTCCTGACTTTC.